The 26 T cell receptor beta chains below were found in one sample sequenced in a study of Ad26.COV2.S vaccination and SARS-CoV-2 variants. TCRdb keeps only in-frame clones here, not all; method: immunoSEQ multiplex PCR. This sample has 380,000 or so clones; approximately 83% occur once, and the top ten carry about 8%. The treatment: some 19 received Ad26.COV2.S at low or high dose, single or two shots; five or six received placebo; per-sample allocation not given. The investigators took samples on day 63 after the first vaccine or placebo injection. The sequencing used peripheral blood, collected in a trial of Ad26.COV2.S vaccine versus placebo. These receptors were taken from a person aged 18-65 years who received the Ad26.COV2.S COVID-19 vaccine or a placebo.

This sequence joins TRBV7-2 and TRBJ1-2; TRBD1 might be the D (6 bases). The CDR3 has 15 residues. Trimming removed 3 bases from V and 4 bases from J, with 15 bases in between. CDR1 is SGHTA and CDR2 is FQGNSA in the germline V gene. CDR3 bases: TGTGCCAGCAGCTTCCCTTCCACAGGGTTCTATGGCTACACCTTC. Translating it yields CASSFPSTGFYGYTF.

This clone was recorded once. This specimen includes other DNA sequences encoding the same CDR3. The chain joins TRBV2 to TRBJ2-5; 11 nucleotides align to TRBD2. This CDR3 region has 14 residues. Per germline, CDR1 SNHLY and CDR2 FYNNEI. Unmatched junction bases numbered 2, after V lost 4 bases and J lost 4 bases. As DNA, the CDR3 is TGTGCCAGCAGTGGGCTAGCGGGAGGAGAGACCCAGTACTTC. It translates to CASSGLAGGETQYF. The full variable domain, rest sourced from reference TRBV2 and TRBJ2-5, is EPEVTQTPSHQVTQMGQEVILRCVPISNHLYFYWYRQILGQKVEFLVSFYNNEISEKSEIFDDQFSVERPDGSNFTLKIRSTKLEDSAMYFCASSGLAGGETQYFGPGTRLLVL.

The V call is TRBV7-3, the J call TRBJ2-3, with 10 bases that match TRBD2. From germline, CDR1 is SGHTA and CDR2 FQGTGA. The CDR3 consists of 17 residues. Germline trimming cut 5 bases from V and 2 bases from J; bases unmatched to any gene: 10. Here the CDR3 DNA reads TGTGCCAGCAGCCCCAAACGGACTAGCGGAGCCACAGATACGCAGTATTTT. Encoded protein: CASSPKRTSGATDTQYF.

The rearrangement joins TRBV20-1 to TRBJ1-2; no firm D call. V shed 5 bases and J shed 6 bases, with 4 bases lying between them. Germline values: CDR1 DFQATT, CDR2 SNEGSKA (reference sequence). The CDR3 loop spans 9 amino acids. CDR3 region: CSAVHGYTF. The CDR3 nucleotides are TGCAGTGCTGTCCATGGCTACACCTTC.

A note on this clone: Other DNA variants within this sample encode the same CDR3. The chain recombines TRBV5-4 with TRBJ2-7, with 9 bases that match TRBD2. Germline lookup yields CDR1 SGHNT and CDR2 YYREEE (reference sequence). The CDR3 consists of 15 residues. V dropped 0 bases and J dropped 1; count of bases not matched to a gene: 2. The CDR3, as DNA: TGTGCCAGCAGCTTGGGACTAGCGGTGTCCTACGAGCAGTACTTC. Residues: CASSLGLAVSYEQYF.

This sequence joins TRBV5-1 and TRBJ1-6; D call uncertain. This CDR3 is built from 16 residues. Trimming removed 0 bases at V and 7 bases at J, with 14 bases between. Germline lookup yields CDR1 SGHRS and CDR2 YFSETQ. The CDR3 sequence is CASSLGATVPNSPLHF. The DNA of the CDR3 is TGCGCCAGCAGCTTGGGGGCTACAGTGCCGAATTCACCCCTCCACTTT.

Only a few counts were recorded for this clone. The chain is built from TRBV15 and TRBJ1-6; D is undetermined. Trimming cost V 7 bases and J 7 bases, with 17 bases left between them. Germline V gene sequence: CDR1 LNHNV, CDR2 YYDKDF (reference sequence). This CDR3 contains 15 residues. The CDR3 region has the DNA TGTGCCACCACACGGGAGGGCACAAGAAATTCACCCCTCCACTTT. Protein sequence: CATTREGTRNSPLHF.

The chain has TRBV15 and TRBJ2-3; D uncertain. Trimming cost V 3 bases and J 2 bases, with 15 bases left between them. Germline-derived CDR1 and CDR2 are LNHNV and YYDKDF (reference sequence). The CDR3 covers 16 residues. CDR3 in amino acids: CATSRALGRFTDTQYF. For the CDR3, the DNA is TGTGCCACCAGCAGGGCCCTGGGTCGGTTCACAGATACGCAGTATTTT.

The rearrangement joins TRBV18 to TRBJ2-5; 8 bases fit TRBD1. J gave up 4 bases and V 3 bases, and 4 bases lay outside the gene matches. Germline CDR1 KGHSH, CDR2 LQKENI. This CDR3 spans 14 amino acids. CDR3 in amino acids: CASSPPDRAETQYF. Written as DNA, the CDR3 is TGTGCCAGCTCACCTCCGGACAGGGCAGAGACCCAGTACTTC.

This sequence joins TRBV6-5 and TRBJ2-7; D call uncertain. The CDR3 covers 14 residues. Trimming left V 7 bases short and J 2 bases short, with 15 bases between. CDR1 and CDR2 from the germline V gene are MNHEY and SVGAGI. In DNA, the CDR3 is TGTGCCAGCATTAAGGAGTTTAAAGCCTACGAGCAGTACTTC. Its translation: CASIKEFKAYEQYF.

This clone was seen once. The same CDR3 can be traced to other DNA sequences in this sample. This chain links TRBV9 with TRBJ2-7; TRBD1 is a possible D gene (7 bases). V was cut by 4 bases and J by 6 bases, with 14 bases left in between. Germline lookup yields CDR1 SGDLS and CDR2 YYNGEE. The CDR3 totals 13 residues. CDR3 residues: CASSPRQGGEQYF. The CDR3 region has the DNA TGTGCCAGCAGCCCCCGTCAGGGGGGCGAGCAGTACTTC.

V gene TRBV12-3 or TRBV12-4 combines with J gene TRBJ2-5, with 9 positions matching TRBD2. J lost 1 base, V lost 10 bases, and 4 bases had no gene match. The CDR3 is 13 residues long. CDR3 bases: TGTGCCACTCGACTAGCGGCCCAAGAGACCCAGTACTTC. It encodes CATRLAAQETQYF.

This clone has more than one count but fewer than ten. J is TRBJ1-6 and V is TRBV30; perhaps TRBD1 as D (6 bases). The length of the CDR3 is 13 residues. The germline V gene encodes CDR1 GTSNPN and CDR2 SVGIG (reference sequence). With 4 bases removed from V and 4 bases from J, the gap between germline ends came to 8 bases. CDR3 nucleotide sequence: TGTGCCTGGATGGACAGTTATAATTCACCCCTCCACTTT. It yields the protein CAWMDSYNSPLHF.

The chain is built from TRBV7-3 and TRBJ2-1; perhaps D is TRBD1 or TRBD2 (5 bases each). The V gene's germline CDR1 is SGHTA and CDR2 FQGTGA. This CDR3 has 15 residues. The germline V and J ends were trimmed by 1 base and 4 bases, with 11 bases remaining between them. CDR3 in DNA: TGTGCCAGCAGCTTAATCCCCGGGGCATACAATGAGCAGTTCTTC. The encoded protein is CASSLIPGAYNEQFF.

The chain uses TRBV6-2 or TRBV6-3 and TRBJ2-7, with 12 bases identical to TRBD1. The junction had 15 bases not matched to a gene; V was cut back by 6 bases and J by 3 bases. This CDR3 comprises 18 residues. CDR1 and CDR2 (germline): MNHEY, SVGEGT. CDR3 DNA: TGTGCCAGCAGCGAACCGTGGGGACAGGGGGCAAAGGGCTACGAGCAGTACTTC. As protein: CASSEPWGQGAKGYEQYF.

The rearrangement joins TRBV15 to TRBJ2-7; the D call may be TRBD1 or TRBD2 (6 bases each). Per germline, CDR1 LNHNV and CDR2 YYDKDF (reference sequence). The ends were cut back, 5 bases at V and 7 bases at J, with 18 bases in the middle. This CDR3 contains 14 residues. CDR3 DNA: TGTGCCACCAGCCGAACGGGGGCAGGGAGGGAGCAGTACTTC. Translated: CATSRTGAGREQYF.

J is TRBJ1-5 and V is TRBV3-1 (or the pseudogene TRBV3-2); no definite D call. The CDR3 runs to 15 residues. Deletions cut 1 base from V and 6 bases from J, with 13 bases between. CDR1 is LGHDT and CDR2 is YNNKEL in the germline V gene (reference sequence). CDR3 region: CASSQAGGRGQPQHF. CDR3 sequence (DNA): TGTGCCAGCAGCCAAGCAGGAGGGCGCGGTCAGCCCCAGCATTTT.

J is TRBJ1-1 and V is TRBV19; perhaps TRBD1 as D (6 bases). V was clipped by 4 bases and J by 4 bases, with 16 bases between them. CDR1 LNHDA and CDR2 SQIVND come from the germline V gene (reference sequence). The CDR3 length is 15 residues. The CDR3 protein is CASSTSTGYGTEAFF. The DNA of the CDR3 is TGTGCCAGTAGTACTTCGACAGGTTATGGCACTGAAGCTTTCTTT.

This clone appeared once. The rearrangement uses TRBV10-1 and TRBJ2-7, with D possibly being TRBD1 (6 bases). V was clipped by 3 bases and J by 1 base, with 13 bases between them. This CDR3 comprises 15 residues. CDR1 and CDR2 (germline): WNHNN, SYGVQD (reference sequence). CDR3 sequence: CASSDGLGASYEQYF. Written as DNA, the CDR3 is TGCGCCAGCAGTGATGGCTTGGGGGCTTCCTACGAGCAGTACTTC.

The chain joins TRBV6-4 to TRBJ1-2; tentatively, D is TRBD1 (5 bases). Germline V CDR1 and CDR2: MRHNA, SNTAGT. Trimming stripped 4 bases from V and 8 bases from J, with 14 bases between. The CDR3 totals 13 residues. The CDR3: CASSVGPSGGYTF. The CDR3 coding sequence is TGTGCCAGCAGTGTGGGACCGTCCGGCGGCTACACCTTC.

This clone was counted a single time. The genes are TRBV10-3 and TRBJ1-4; 9 nucleotides match TRBD1. Germline CDR1 and CDR2: ENHRY and SYGVKD. The CDR3 spans 14 residues. With 6 bases clipped from V and 5 bases from J, the junction kept 4 bases outside the gene matches. The CDR3 loop is CAIRDGTGNEKLFF. DNA of the CDR3: TGTGCCATCAGAGACGGGACAGGGAATGAAAAACTGTTTTTT.

This rearrangement joins TRBV5-6 to TRBJ2-6, with 11 nucleotides matching TRBD2. The CDR3 totals 18 residues. The germline V gene encodes CDR1 SGHDT and CDR2 YYEEEE. The V segment lost 5 bases and the J segment 0 bases; nucleotides outside the gene matches: 7. DNA of the CDR3: TGTGCCAGCAGGTTCTTCGGGACTAGCGGCTCTGGGGCCAACGTCCTGACTTTC. Translation gives CASRFFGTSGSGANVLTF.

The rearrangement uses TRBV25-1 and TRBJ2-7; D gene unclear. The germline V and J ends were trimmed by 2 bases and 0 bases, with 5 bases remaining between them. The CDR3 has 13 residues. Germline CDR1 is MGHDK and CDR2 is SYGVNS. The DNA of the CDR3 is TGTGCCAGCAGTGAACGCGGCTCCTACGAGCAGTACTTC. Its translation: CASSERGSYEQYF.

V gene TRBV29-1 combines with J gene TRBJ2-1; 10 bases align to TRBD2. Germline lookup yields CDR1 SQVTM and CDR2 ANQGSEA. CDR3 length: 18 residues. The junction had 11 bases not matched to a gene; V was cut back by 1 base and J by 2 bases. As DNA, the CDR3 is TGCAGCGTTGAAGTTCCTCTCTCTAGCGGGGGAACCTACAATGAGCAGTTCTTC. Its translation is CSVEVPLSSGGTYNEQFF.

The gene calls are TRBV6-6 and TRBJ1-5, with TRBD1 matching 7 bases. The trim removed 2 bases at V and 2 bases at J, leaving 3 bases unmatched. This CDR3 region has 15 residues. In germline, CDR1 is MNHNY, CDR2 SVGAGI (reference sequence). The CDR3 is CASSYRGRGNQPQHF. The DNA for the CDR3 is TGTGCCAGCAGTTACAGGGGGCGCGGCAATCAGCCCCAGCATTTT.

The chain joins TRBV6-2 or TRBV6-3 to TRBJ1-2; TRBD1 aligns across 9 bases. Trimming at V came to 6 bases and at J to 4 bases, leaving 9 bases not matched to a gene. CDR3 length: 15 residues. Per the germline V gene, CDR1 is MNHEY and CDR2 is SVGEGT. The CDR3 DNA reads TGTGCCAGCAGCGGAACCGGGACAGGGAGCTATGGCTACACCTTC. The encoded protein is CASSGTGTGSYGYTF.